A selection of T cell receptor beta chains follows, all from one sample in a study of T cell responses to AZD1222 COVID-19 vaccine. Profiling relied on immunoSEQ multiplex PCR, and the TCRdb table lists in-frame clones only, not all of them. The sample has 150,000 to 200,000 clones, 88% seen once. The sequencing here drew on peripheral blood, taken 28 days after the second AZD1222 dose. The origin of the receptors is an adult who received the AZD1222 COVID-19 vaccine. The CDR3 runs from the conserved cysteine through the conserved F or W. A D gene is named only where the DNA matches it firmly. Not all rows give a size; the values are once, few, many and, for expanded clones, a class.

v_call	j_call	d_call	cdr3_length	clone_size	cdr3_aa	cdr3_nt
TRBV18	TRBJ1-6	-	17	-	CASSPMSGDSYNSPLHF	TGTGCCAGCTCACCAATGTCAGGGGACTCCTATAATTCACCCCTCCACTTT
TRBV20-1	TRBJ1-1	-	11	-	CSAIKGDEAFF	TGCAGTGCTATTAAAGGGGATGAAGCTTTCTTT
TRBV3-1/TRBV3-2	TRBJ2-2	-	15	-	CASSQGSRVSGELFF	TGTGCCAGCAGCCAAGGGTCCAGGGTCTCCGGGGAGCTGTTTTTT
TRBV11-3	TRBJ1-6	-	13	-	CASSFGALSPLHF	TGTGCCAGCAGCTTTGGGGCTCTTTCACCCCTCCACTTT
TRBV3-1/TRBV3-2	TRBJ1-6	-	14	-	CASSPSRVGSPLHF	TGTGCCAGCAGCCCTAGTAGGGTCGGGTCACCCCTCCACTTT
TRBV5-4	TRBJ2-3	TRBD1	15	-	CASSGTDRVSGTQYF	TGTGCCAGCAGCGGGACGGACAGGGTTTCAGGCACGCAGTATTTT
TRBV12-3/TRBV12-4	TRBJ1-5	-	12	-	CASSPINQPQHF	TGTGCCAGCAGCCCCATAAATCAGCCCCAGCATTTT
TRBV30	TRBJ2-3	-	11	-	CAWASTDTQYF	TGTGCCTGGGCTAGCACAGATACGCAGTATTTT
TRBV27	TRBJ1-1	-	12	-	CATLGGNTEAFF	TGTGCCACCTTGGGTGGGAACACTGAAGCTTTCTTT
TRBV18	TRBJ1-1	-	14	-	CASSPVDGNTEAFF	TGTGCCAGCTCCCCTGTCGATGGAAACACTGAAGCTTTCTTT
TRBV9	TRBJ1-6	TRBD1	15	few	CASSPGQRGNSPLHF	TGTGCCAGCAGCCCGGGACAGCGGGGCAATTCACCCCTCCACTTT
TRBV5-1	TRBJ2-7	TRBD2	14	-	CASSLGLASYEQYF	TGCGCCAGCAGCTTGGGACTAGCATCCTACGAGCAGTACTTC
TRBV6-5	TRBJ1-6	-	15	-	CASSTFEERGSPLHF	TGTGCCAGCAGTACCTTCGAGGAAAGGGGCTCACCCCTCCACTTT
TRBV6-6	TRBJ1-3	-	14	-	CASSAIRAGNTIYF	TGTGCCAGCAGTGCTATCAGGGCTGGAAACACCATATATTTT
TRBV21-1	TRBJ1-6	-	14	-	CTPFRGAIMSPLHF	TGCACGCCTTTCAGGGGGGCCATAATGTCACCCCTCCACTTT
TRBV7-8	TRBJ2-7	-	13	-	CASSLDISYEQYF	TGTGCCAGCAGCTTAGACATATCCTACGAGCAGTACTTC
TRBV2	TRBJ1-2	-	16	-	CASSDMGSRFAYGYTF	TGTGCCAGCAGTGATATGGGCAGCCGGTTTGCCTATGGCTACACCTTC
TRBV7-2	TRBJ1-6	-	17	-	CASSPPPPYSYNSPLHF	TGTGCCAGCAGCCCCCCTCCCCCTTACTCCTATAATTCACCCCTCCACTTT
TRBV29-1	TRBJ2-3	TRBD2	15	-	CSVPRWGGNTDTQYF	TGCAGCGTTCCTAGGTGGGGGGGGAACACAGATACGCAGTATTTT
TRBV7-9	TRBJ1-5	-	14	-	CASSSNGVNQPQHF	TGTGCCAGCAGCTCTAACGGTGTCAATCAGCCCCAGCATTTT
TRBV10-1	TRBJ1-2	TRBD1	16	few	CASSGGQARISYGYTF	TGCGCCAGCAGTGGGGGACAGGCGAGGATTAGCTATGGCTACACCTTC
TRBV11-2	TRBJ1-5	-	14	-	CASSFDPGNQPQHF	TGTGCCAGCAGCTTCGACCCAGGCAATCAGCCCCAGCATTTT
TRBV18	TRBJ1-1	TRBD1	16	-	CASSPGLGQENTEAFF	TGTGCCAGCTCACCCGGACTGGGACAGGAGAACACTGAAGCTTTCTTT
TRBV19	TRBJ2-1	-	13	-	CATVAQGYNEQFF	TGTGCCACAGTAGCACAGGGCTACAATGAGCAGTTCTTC
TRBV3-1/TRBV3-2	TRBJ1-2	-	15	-	CASSQDENSDYGYTF	TGTGCCAGCAGCCAAGATGAGAACAGTGACTATGGCTACACCTTC
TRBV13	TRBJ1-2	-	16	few	CASSPRQARANYGYTF	TGTGCCAGCAGCCCACGACAGGCCAGGGCTAACTATGGCTACACCTTC
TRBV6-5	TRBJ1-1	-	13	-	CASTTGGLSGAFF	TGTGCCAGCACCACCGGAGGCTTGTCGGGAGCTTTCTTT
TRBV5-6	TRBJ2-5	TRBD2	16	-	CASTNPRIAGRETQYF	TGTGCCAGCACCAACCCCAGAATAGCGGGTCGAGAGACCCAGTACTTC
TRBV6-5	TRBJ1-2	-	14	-	CASSYSGTNYGYTF	TGTGCCAGCAGTTACTCGGGAACTAACTATGGCTACACCTTC
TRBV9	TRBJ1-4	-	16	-	CASASFRGGAGEKLFF	TGTGCCAGCGCCTCCTTCCGGGGGGGCGCGGGTGAAAAACTGTTTTTT
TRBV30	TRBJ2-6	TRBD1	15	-	CAWSRGPPGANVLTF	TGTGCCTGGAGTAGGGGGCCTCCTGGGGCCAACGTCCTGACTTTC
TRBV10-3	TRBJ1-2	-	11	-	CAISVLGGYTF	TGTGCCATCAGTGTTTTAGGGGGCTACACCTTC
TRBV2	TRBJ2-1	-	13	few	CASSPQSYNEQFF	TGTGCCAGCAGCCCGCAATCCTACAATGAGCAGTTCTTC
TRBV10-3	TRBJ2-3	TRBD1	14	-	CAISVQGSTDTQYF	TGTGCCATCAGTGTACAGGGGAGCACAGATACGCAGTATTTT
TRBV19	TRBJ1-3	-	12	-	CASSIRGNTIYF	TGTGCCAGTAGTATAAGAGGGAACACCATATATTTT
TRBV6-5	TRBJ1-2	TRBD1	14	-	CASRETGGFYGYTF	TGTGCCAGCAGAGAGACAGGGGGCTTCTATGGCTACACCTTC
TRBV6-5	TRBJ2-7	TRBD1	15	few	CASSYSLTGAYEQYF	TGTGCCAGCAGTTACTCACTAACAGGGGCCTACGAGCAGTACTTC
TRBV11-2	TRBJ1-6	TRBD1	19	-	CASSRDGQGQGSYNSPLHF	TGTGCCAGCAGCCGCGACGGACAGGGGCAGGGGTCCTATAATTCACCCCTCCACTTT
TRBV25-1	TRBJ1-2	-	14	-	CASSEYIPPYGYTF	TGTGCCAGCAGTGAATATATCCCTCCCTATGGCTACACCTTC
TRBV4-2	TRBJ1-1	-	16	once	CASSQSSRTMNTEAFF	TGTGCCAGCAGCCAATCGTCGAGGACGATGAACACTGAAGCTTTCTTT
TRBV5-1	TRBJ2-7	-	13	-	CASSFANPSEQYF	TGCGCCAGCAGCTTTGCAAACCCGAGCGAGCAGTACTTC
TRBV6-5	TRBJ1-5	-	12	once	CASRSPGGPQHF	TGTGCCAGCAGATCCCCAGGCGGGCCCCAGCATTTT
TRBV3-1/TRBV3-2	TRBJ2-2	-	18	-	CASSFNWGEETMTGELFF	TGTGCCAGCAGCTTCAATTGGGGTGAAGAAACCATGACCGGGGAGCTGTTTTTT
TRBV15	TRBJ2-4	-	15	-	CATSRAGASKNIQYF	TGTGCCACCAGCAGGGCAGGGGCCTCCAAAAACATTCAGTACTTC
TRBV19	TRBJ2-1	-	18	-	CASSSLAGAPSSYNEQFF	TGTGCCAGTAGTAGTCTCGCGGGGGCTCCGAGCTCCTACAATGAGCAGTTCTTC
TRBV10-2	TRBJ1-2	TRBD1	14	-	CASSGDRLSYGYTF	TGCGCCAGCAGCGGGGACAGACTCAGCTATGGCTACACCTTC
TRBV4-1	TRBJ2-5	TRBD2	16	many	CASSPPTSGNQETQYF	TGCGCCAGCAGCCCCCCTACTAGCGGGAACCAAGAGACCCAGTACTTC
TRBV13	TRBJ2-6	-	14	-	CASTDTSGANVLTF	TGTGCCAGCACCGACACCTCTGGGGCCAACGTCCTGACTTTC
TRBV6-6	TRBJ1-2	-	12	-	CASSPGRSGYTF	TGTGCCAGCAGTCCCGGACGTTCTGGCTACACCTTC
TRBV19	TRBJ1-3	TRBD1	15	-	CASSRQGASGNTIYF	TGTGCCAGTAGCCGACAGGGGGCATCTGGAAACACCATATATTTT
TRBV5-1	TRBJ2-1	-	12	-	CASSSGNNEQFF	TGCGCCAGCAGCTCCGGAAACAATGAGCAGTTCTTC
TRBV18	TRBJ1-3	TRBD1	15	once	CASSSNRGTGNTIYF	TGTGCCAGCTCATCAAACAGGGGTACCGGAAACACCATATATTTT
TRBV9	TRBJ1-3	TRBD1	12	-	CASSGLGTDLYF	TGTGCCAGCAGCGGACTTGGGACAGACCTTTATTTT
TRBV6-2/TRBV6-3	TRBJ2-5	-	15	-	CASSYTDSLTETQYF	TGTGCCAGCAGTTACACGGACTCACTTACGGAGACCCAGTACTTC
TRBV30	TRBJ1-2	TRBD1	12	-	CAWRQGTVGYTF	TGTGCCTGGAGACAGGGGACGGTCGGCTACACCTTC
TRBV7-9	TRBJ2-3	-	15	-	CASSPQGSVPDTQYF	TGTGCCAGCAGCCCACAGGGCTCCGTTCCAGATACGCAGTATTTT
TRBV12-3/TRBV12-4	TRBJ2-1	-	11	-	CASQGDNEQFF	TGTGCCTCACAGGGAGACAATGAGCAGTTCTTC